Shown below are 6 T cell receptor beta chains from a single sample sequenced in a study of early T cells in non-severe SARS-CoV-2 infection. MiXCR, applied by TCRdb to the 5' RACE reads, yields one record per CDR3 protein. In the table there are tens of thousands of distinct CDR3 sequences, roughly a tenth of which are singletons. The sample was whole blood. The receptors derive from an adult who was a healthcare worker with PCR-confirmed SARS-CoV-2 infection or an uninfected control (not recorded which).

This clonotype was seen repeatedly, ten times or more. The gene calls are TRBV11-2 and TRBJ2-7; no clear D gene. This CDR3 spans 11 amino acids. The germline V gene encodes CDR1 SGHAT and CDR2 FQNNGV. The V gene lost 5 bases and the J gene lost 7 bases, with 9 bases spanning the gap. DNA for the CDR3: TGTGCCAGCAGCCCCGGTCTGGAGCAGTACTTC. Translated: CASSPGLEQYF.

Ten or more counts support this clonotype. The V and J genes are TRBV15 and TRBJ2-5, with 12 bases matching TRBD2. Germline CDR1 reads LNHNV; CDR2 reads YYDKDF (reference sequence). Germline trimming cut 8 bases from V and 6 bases from J; bases unmatched to any gene: 13. The CDR3 has 16 amino acids. The CDR3 region is CATASPSGGAVKTQYF. Written as DNA, the CDR3 is TGTGCCACCGCGTCCCCTAGCGGGGGGGCCGTGAAGACCCAGTACTTC.

The rearrangement links TRBV7-2 to TRBJ1-3, with D uncertain. V shed 4 bases and J shed 1 base, with 14 bases lying between them. The germline gives CDR1 SGHTA, CDR2 FQGNSA. This CDR3 spans 16 amino acids. The CDR3 bases are TGTGCCAGCAGCTACAAATCCGGGCCGTCTGGAAACACCATATATTTT. This codes for CASSYKSGPSGNTIYF.

There are a few counts of this clonotype. The chain combines TRBV29-1 with TRBJ2-3; D gene uncertain. Germline lookup yields CDR1 SQVTM and CDR2 ANQGSEA. This CDR3 spans 13 amino acids. Trimming shortened V by 3 bases and J by 5 bases, and 12 bases separated the two germline ends. This CDR3 is CSVEGSIQDTQYF. CDR3 DNA sequence: TGCAGCGTTGAGGGGTCGATCCAAGATACGCAGTATTTT.

This clonotype was seen at least ten times. The chain is built from TRBV20-1 and TRBJ1-1, with 8 bases identical to TRBD1. The CDR3 has 15 residues. With V trimmed by 0 bases and J by 1 base, 4 bases remained unmatched. CDR1 and CDR2 from the germline V gene are DFQATT and SNEGSKA (reference sequence). The CDR3 loop is CSAREITGGNTEAFF. CDR3 nucleotide sequence: TGCAGTGCTAGAGAGATCACAGGGGGGAACACTGAAGCTTTCTTT.

This clonotype was recorded at least ten times. The chain combines TRBV12-3 or TRBV12-4 with TRBJ2-7; D is perhaps TRBD1 (5 bases). With 7 bases removed from V and 0 bases from J, the gap between germline ends came to 10 bases. The length of the CDR3 is 13 residues. The CDR3 sequence is CASKTADSYEQYF. The CDR3 DNA reads as TGTGCCAGCAAGACAGCTGACTCCTACGAGCAGTACTTC.